This T cell receptor beta chain was captured by sequencing in a study of human T cells and chemical hapten exposure. Overall study context: Weekly administration of diphenylcyclopropenone to the scalp of patients continued throughout the roughly 23-week study.

This clonotype was detected ten times or more. This sample's time point: patch test 1, 2 weeks after DPC sensitization. Described treatment: therapeutic diphenylcyclopropenone sensitization with weekly scalp DPC. Unfractionated whole blood was the source from which total RNA was extracted. The CDR3 spans 13 residues. The germline V gene has CDR1 SQVTM and CDR2 ANQGSEA. Losses at the gene ends were 2 bases for V and 4 bases for J; bases not matched to a gene: 3. Individual cDNA molecules in this library carried unique molecular identifiers. TCRdb itself ran the RACE reads through MiXCR, one entry per CDR3 protein. The sample shows some 400,000 distinct CDR3 sequences, about 4.8% of them seen only once.

This TCR was recovered from a woman aged 45 to 65 with alopecia areata. Some clones in this sample may be carry-over from other donors' samples. J is TRBJ2-3 and V is TRBV29-1; 7 nucleotides align to TRBD2. The sample in question was whole blood, obtained in connection with sensitization to the hapten diphenylcyclopropenone (DPC). The CDR3 bases are TGCAGCGTTGAATTTACTAGCGCAGATACGCAGTATTTT. This gives the protein CSVEFTSADTQYF.